Below, one T cell receptor beta chain is given with its context. Its cognate antigen is unknown. This sample is drawn from a study of T cells in localized non-small cell lung cancer. The repertoire was sequenced with immunoSEQ multiplex PCR; TCRdb's copy has only in-frame clones and lacks some. This sample yields 100,000 or so clones, of which roughly 93% are seen a single time; roughly 3.9% belongs to the top ten. General observations from the study: Longer overall survival associated with higher blood T cell density; shorter survival with higher adjacent-lung clonality.

Germline V lookup: CDR1 LNHDA, CDR2 SQIVND (reference sequence). CDR3 length equals 15 residues. V shed 4 bases and J shed 1 base, with 13 bases lying between them. The sequenced sample was PBMCs, obtained before any cancer treatment. This sequence originates from a woman aged 35-75 years with stage II squamous cell lung carcinoma. The chain has TRBV19 and TRBJ1-1; the D is unclear. CDR3 amino acids: CASSTKETGNTEAFF. In DNA form, the CDR3 reads TGTGCCAGTAGTACTAAAGAGACGGGGAACACTGAAGCTTTCTTT.